This T cell receptor (beta chain) comes out of a study of shared clonotypes between healthy human individuals. Study results and caveats: How much donors shared clonotypes was expected to be affected by sequencing depth. When naive CD4 clonotypes were compared across a few donors, 4% to 5.5% were shared.

Trimming took off 4 bases at V and 5 bases at J, with 14 bases between the two ends. The CDR3 has 14 residues. Germline assignment: CDR1 SGHNT and CDR2 YENEEA. Terminally differentiated effector memory CD45RA+ cells were excluded by CCR7 positive selection of CD45RO-negative cells. Profiled with immunoSEQ multiplex PCR; TCRdb holds only in-frame clones, not every one. The data hold 800,000 to 950,000 clones, with 90% to 97% observed a single time. As to this clone: Its specificity is not known.

V usage is TRBV11-3 and J usage is TRBJ1-1, with no clear D. The TCR originated in a man aged 25-45 years in good health. The sequencing input was naive CD8+ T cells sorted from blood. CDR3 nucleotides: TGTGCCAGCAGCTCGCGGGGTCTGGGGACTGAAGCTTTCTTT. Translation: CASSSRGLGTEAFF.